These 10 T cell receptor beta chains originate from one sample sequenced in a study of CD8 T cells in Susac syndrome. RNA in amounts of about 0.5 to 1 ug was reverse transcribed with random hexamers. TCRdb ran MiXCR on the immunoSEQ multiplex PCR reads and lists one entry per CDR3 protein. The data show 120,000 to 150,000 distinct CDR3 sequences, 85% to 95% seen once. The sequenced material came from CD4+ T cells from PBMCs. The origin of the receptors is a human donor with multiple sclerosis.

The rearrangement joins TRBV12-3 or TRBV12-4 to TRBJ1-6, with D possibly matching TRBD1 (5 bases). The CDR3 length is 12 residues. V was trimmed by 2 bases and J by 13 bases, leaving 9 bases between them. The CDR3, as DNA: TGTGCCAGCAGTTTATCCTCAGGGCCCCTCCACTTT. This gives the protein CASSLSSGPLHF.

The CDR3 is CASSPRSSGRRSTDTQYF. DNA for the CDR3: TGTGCCAGCAGTCCGCGATCTAGCGGGAGGCGGAGCACAGATACGCAGTATTTT. The rearrangement links TRBV28 to TRBJ2-3; 11 nucleotides match TRBD2. CDR1 is MDHEN, CDR2 SYDVKM, per germline. V was clipped by 5 bases and J by 0 bases; unmatched bases: 10. The CDR3 is 18 amino acids.

The chain carries TRBV7-2 and TRBJ1-5; D is uncertain. The V gene's germline CDR1 is SGHTA and CDR2 FQGNSA. Deletions cut 2 bases from V and 0 bases from J, with 5 bases between. The CDR3 covers 14 residues. The DNA of the CDR3 is TGTGCCAGCAGCTTACACCCTAGCAATCAGCCCCAGCATTTT. It specifies CASSLHPSNQPQHF.

This sequence joins TRBV7-2 and TRBJ2-3; the match to TRBD2 covers 7 bases. The germline V gene encodes CDR1 SGHTA and CDR2 FQGNSA. The CDR3 length is 16 residues. V was pared by 1 base and J by 0 bases, with 4 bases of the junction left unmatched. CDR3 residues: CASSLGLLASTDTQYF. The CDR3 bases are TGTGCCAGCAGCTTAGGTCTACTAGCGAGCACAGATACGCAGTATTTT.

This clonotype was detected only a few times. V and J are TRBV7-8 and TRBJ2-5, with a tentative D call TRBD2 (5 bases). V lost 0 bases and J 4 bases, leaving 6 bases between the germline ends. CDR3 length: 13 residues. CDR1 and CDR2 (germline): SGHVS, FQNEAQ. The CDR3 sequence is CASSLARVETQYF. DNA for the CDR3: TGTGCCAGCAGCTTAGCGAGGGTAGAGACCCAGTACTTC.

The chain has TRBV12-3 or TRBV12-4 and TRBJ2-1; 8 bases agree with TRBD1. V was clipped by 2 bases and J by 6 bases; unmatched bases: 9. CDR3 length equals 16 residues. The CDR3: CASSLWQGARINEQFF. For the CDR3, the DNA is TGTGCCAGCAGTTTATGGCAGGGGGCGCGGATCAATGAGCAGTTCTTC.

The chain links TRBV28 to TRBJ2-7; no definite D call. The CDR3 has 11 residues. Germline V gene sequence: CDR1 MDHEN, CDR2 SYDVKM. The CDR3 DNA reads TGTGCTACGGGTCCTCACTACGAGCAGTACTTC. It codes for CATGPHYEQYF.

The rearrangement uses TRBV9 and TRBJ2-6; no firm D call. The CDR3 spans 15 residues. Looked up from germline, CDR1 is SGDLS and CDR2 is YYNGEE. V was clipped by 1 base and J by 1 base, with 6 bases between them. The CDR3 loop is CASSVRASGANVLTF. The CDR3 nucleotides read TGTGCCAGCAGCGTACGGGCGTCTGGGGCCAACGTCCTGACTTTC.

The gene calls are TRBV7-9 and TRBJ2-7; tentatively, D is TRBD1 (6 bases). Between the trimmed V and J ends, which lost 5 bases and 0 bases, there was a span of 11 bases. The germline V gene has CDR1 SEHNR and CDR2 FQNEAQ (reference sequence). The CDR3 is 14 residues long. The CDR3 loop is CASSPRDNSYEQYF. DNA of the CDR3: TGTGCCAGCAGCCCGAGGGACAACTCCTACGAGCAGTACTTC.

The chain joins TRBV12-3 or TRBV12-4 to TRBJ2-7; possibly TRBD1 or TRBD2 for D (5 bases each). The CDR3 is 14 amino acids. V was trimmed by 4 bases and J by 7 bases, leaving 17 bases between them. The CDR3 DNA reads as TGTGCCAGCAGTTCCTACCGGGACCAAGAGGAGCAGTACTTC. Amino acid sequence: CASSSYRDQEEQYF.